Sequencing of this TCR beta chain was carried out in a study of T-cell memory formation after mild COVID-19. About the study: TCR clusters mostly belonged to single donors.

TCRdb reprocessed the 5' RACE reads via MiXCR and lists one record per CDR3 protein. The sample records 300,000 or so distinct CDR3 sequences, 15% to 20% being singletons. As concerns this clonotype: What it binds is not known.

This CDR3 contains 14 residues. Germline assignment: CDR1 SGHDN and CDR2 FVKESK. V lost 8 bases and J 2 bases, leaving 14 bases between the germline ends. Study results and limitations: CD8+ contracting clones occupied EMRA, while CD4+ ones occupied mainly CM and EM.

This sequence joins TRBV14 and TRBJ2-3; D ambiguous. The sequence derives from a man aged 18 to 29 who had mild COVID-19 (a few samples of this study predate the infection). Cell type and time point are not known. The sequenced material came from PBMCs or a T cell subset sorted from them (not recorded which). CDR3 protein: CASGGIGITDTQYF. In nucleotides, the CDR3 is TGTGCCAGCGGCGGAATAGGGATCACAGATACGCAGTATTTT.